Following are 5 T cell receptor beta chains from one sample sequenced in a study of shared clonotypes between healthy human individuals. It was CD45RO-negative cells, positively selected for CCR7, that made up naive CD8 cells, with terminally differentiated effector memory CD45RA+ cells excluded. The data were produced by immunoSEQ multiplex PCR, yet TCRdb's version contains in-frame clones alone and is incomplete. There are about 700,000 clones in the sample; around 90% occur only once, and roughly 22% lies in the top ten. Sequenced: naive CD8+ T cells sorted from blood. Receptors originate from a man aged 25-45 years in good health.

The rearrangement uses TRBV9 and TRBJ2-1, with 9 bases lining up with TRBD2. Germline CDR1 reads SGDLS; CDR2 reads YYNGEE. The CDR3 loop spans 17 amino acids. V trimming: 0 bases; J trimming: 8 bases; junction bases outside the gene matches: 12. CDR3 DNA sequence: TGTGCCAGCAGCGTAGATAGGGGTTCGGGACTAGCCCATGAGCAGTTCTTC. It translates to CASSVDRGSGLAHEQFF.

The chain combines TRBV5-1 with TRBJ2-6; 10 bases are a match to TRBD1. From germline, CDR1 is SGHRS and CDR2 YFSETQ. V lost 0 bases to trimming and J lost 1 base; unmatched junction nucleotides: 4. The CDR3 totals 18 residues. CDR3 bases: TGCGCCAGCAGCTTGGTGGGACAGGGGACTTCTGGGGCCAACGTCCTGACTTTC. Its protein product is CASSLVGQGTSGANVLTF.

The chain uses TRBV6-1 and TRBJ1-1, with D unresolved. This CDR3 spans 12 amino acids. Trimming removed 8 bases from V and 2 bases from J, with 9 bases in between. From germline, CDR1 is MNHNS and CDR2 SASEGT. In DNA, the CDR3 is TGTGCCAGCGGGATTTCAAACACTGAAGCTTTCTTT. Its protein is CASGISNTEAFF.

V and J are TRBV28 and TRBJ1-1; D call uncertain. The CDR3 totals 16 residues. V dropped 3 bases and J dropped 0 bases, with 14 bases sitting between them. CDR1 is MDHEN, CDR2 SYDVKM, per germline. In nucleotides, the CDR3 is TGTGCCAGCAGTTTGCCCCCAGGCTCCTTGAACACTGAAGCTTTCTTT. Amino acid sequence: CASSLPPGSLNTEAFF. Complete variable domain (other parts from reference TRBV28 and TRBJ1-1): DVKVTQSSRYLVKRTGEKVFLECVQDMDHENMFWYRQDPGLGLRLIYFSYDVKMKEKGDIPEGYSVSREKKERFSLILESASTNQTSMYLCASSLPPGSLNTEAFFGQGTRLTVV.

The chain employs TRBV9 and TRBJ2-2, with 9 bases identical to TRBD2. With V trimmed by 0 bases and J by 3 bases, 6 bases remained unmatched. Germline lookup yields CDR1 SGDLS and CDR2 YYNGEE. This CDR3 is 17 amino acids long. The CDR3 bases are TGTGCCAGCAGCGTAGGCGCGGGAGGGCCCGACACCGGGGAGCTGTTTTTT. Encoded protein: CASSVGAGGPDTGELFF.